The 8 T cell receptor beta chains presented below share a single source sample, sequenced in a study of blood T cells in healthy people across ages. Then a second PCR, running roughly 7 to 11 cycles, was carried out with a sample-barcoded 5' primer and a J-beta primer mix. TCRdb analysed the 5' RACE reads with MiXCR anew, one entry per CDR3 protein. The sample contains over a million distinct CDR3 sequences, 42% of which appear only once. The sequencing input was blood. These TCRs come from a woman aged 18-35 years in good health.

This clonotype was picked up one time. The chain uses TRBV20-1 and TRBJ2-1; 8 nucleotides agree with TRBD2. CDR1 is DFQATT and CDR2 is SNEGSKA in the germline V gene (reference sequence). The length of the CDR3 is 14 residues. Trimming at V came to 6 bases and at J to 5 bases, leaving 9 bases not matched to a gene. As DNA, the CDR3 is TGCAGTGCGCTGAGGGACGGGAGGGACAATGAGCAGTTCTTC. Protein sequence: CSALRDGRDNEQFF.

The chain couples TRBV20-1 to TRBJ2-3; D gene ambiguous. Germline V gene sequence: CDR1 DFQATT, CDR2 SNEGSKA (reference sequence). V was shortened by 3 bases and J by 1 base, with 11 bases between the two germline ends. The CDR3 is 14 residues long. The CDR3 coding sequence is TGCAGTGCTAGTCGTGGCGACGGCACAGATACGCAGTATTTT. Translated, it gives CSASRGDGTDTQYF.

This clonotype was recorded only once. This chain links TRBV15 with TRBJ2-3; no reliable D call. Per germline, CDR1 LNHNV and CDR2 YYDKDF (reference sequence). The V and J ends lost 8 bases and 0 bases respectively, with 6 bases between them. The CDR3 has 12 residues. The CDR3 bases are TGTGCCACCGCCGCTAGCACAGATACGCAGTATTTT. As protein: CATAASTDTQYF.

The chain joins TRBV5-1 to TRBJ2-5, with D tentatively TRBD1 (6 bases). The CDR3 contains 14 residues. Germline V gene lookup returns CDR1 SGHRS and CDR2 YFSETQ. Trimming cost V 1 base and J 3 bases, with 10 bases left between them. CDR3 protein: CASSLTGQKETQYF. CDR3 in DNA: TGCGCCAGCAGCTTGACAGGGCAGAAAGAGACCCAGTACTTC. The full variable domain, rest sourced from reference TRBV5-1 and TRBJ2-5, is KAGVTQTPRYLIKTRGQQVTLSCSPISGHRSVSWYQQTPGQGLQFLFEYFSETQRNKGNFPGRFSGRQFSNSRSEMNVSTLELGDSALYLCASSLTGQKETQYFGPGTRLLVL.

The chain combines TRBV10-3 with TRBJ2-7; no clear D gene. The V gene's germline CDR1 is ENHRY and CDR2 SYGVKD. The V gene lost 9 bases and the J gene lost 2 bases, with 17 bases spanning the gap. The CDR3 is 14 amino acids. CDR3 sequence: CAISDGDYPYEQYF. CDR3 sequence (DNA): TGTGCCATTTCCGATGGGGATTACCCCTACGAGCAGTACTTC.

CDR3 DNA sequence: TGTGCCAGCGCCCGGGCAAGCTCCTACGAGCAGTACTTC. Residues: CASARASSYEQYF. The chain carries TRBV11-2 and TRBJ2-7; D is uncertain. The V gene lost 8 bases and the J gene lost 0 bases, with 11 bases spanning the gap. The CDR3 runs to 13 residues. Looked up from germline, CDR1 is SGHAT and CDR2 is FQNNGV.

This clonotype was found once. This chain uses TRBV20-1 with TRBJ2-1; 12 bases match TRBD2. The CDR3 contains 20 residues. With V trimmed by 4 bases and J by 2 bases, 18 bases remained unmatched. CDR1 is DFQATT and CDR2 is SNEGSKA in the germline V gene (reference sequence). CDR3 amino acids: CSATPLIRLAGEGTYNEQFF. The DNA of the CDR3 is TGCAGTGCTACCCCACTTATCCGACTAGCGGGGGAGGGCACCTACAATGAGCAGTTCTTC.

This clonotype was seen only a few times. This sequence joins TRBV7-9 and TRBJ2-2; unclear D gene. CDR3 length: 15 amino acids. V was cut by 2 bases and J by 1 base, with 8 bases left in between. CDR1 SEHNR and CDR2 FQNEAQ come from the germline V gene (reference sequence). The CDR3 coding sequence is TGTGCCAGCAGCTTAACGGAAAAGAACACCGGGGAGCTGTTTTTT. Its translation is CASSLTEKNTGELFF. Based on the CDR3 plus reference TRBV7-9 and TRBJ2-2, the full variable domain is DTGVSQNPRHKITKRGQNVTFRCDPISEHNRLYWYRQTLGQGPEFLTYFQNEAQLEKSRLLSDRFSAERPKGSFSTLEIQRTEQGDSAMYLCASSLTEKNTGELFFGEGSRLTVL.